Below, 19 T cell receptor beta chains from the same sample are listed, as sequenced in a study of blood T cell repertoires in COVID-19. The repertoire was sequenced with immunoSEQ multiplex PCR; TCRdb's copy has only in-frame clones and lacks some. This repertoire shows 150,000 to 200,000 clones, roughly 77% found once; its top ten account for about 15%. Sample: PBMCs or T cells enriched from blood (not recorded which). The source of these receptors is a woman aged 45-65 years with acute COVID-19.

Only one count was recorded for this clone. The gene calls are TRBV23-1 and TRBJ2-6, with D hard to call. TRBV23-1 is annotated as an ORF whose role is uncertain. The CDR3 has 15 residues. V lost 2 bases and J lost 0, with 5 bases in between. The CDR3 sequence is CASSQPGSGANVLTF. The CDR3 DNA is TGCGCCAGCAGTCAACCGGGCTCTGGGGCCAACGTCCTGACTTTC.

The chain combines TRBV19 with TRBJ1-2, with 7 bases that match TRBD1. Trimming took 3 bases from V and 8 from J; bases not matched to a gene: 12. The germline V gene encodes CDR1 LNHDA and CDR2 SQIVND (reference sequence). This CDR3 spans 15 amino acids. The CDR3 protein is CASSMARKTGMGYTF. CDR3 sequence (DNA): TGTGCCAGTAGTATGGCTAGGAAGACAGGGATGGGCTACACCTTC.

Here the CDR3 reads CASSLVGSISNQPQHF. The CDR3 DNA is TGTGCCAGCAGCTTAGTGGGGAGTATTAGCAATCAGCCCCAGCATTTT. This chain connects TRBV7-2 to TRBJ1-5; D is uncertain. Trimming shortened V by 1 base and J by 0 bases, and 10 bases separated the two germline ends. The CDR3 spans 16 residues. Germline CDR1 SGHTA, CDR2 FQGNSA. The full variable domain, with the rest looked up from reference TRBV7-2 and TRBJ1-5, is GAGVSQSPSNKVTEKGKDVELRCDPISGHTALYWYRQSLGQGLEFLIYFQGNSAPDKSGLPSDRFSAERTGGSVSTLTIQRTQQEDSAVYLCASSLVGSISNQPQHFGDGTRLSIL.

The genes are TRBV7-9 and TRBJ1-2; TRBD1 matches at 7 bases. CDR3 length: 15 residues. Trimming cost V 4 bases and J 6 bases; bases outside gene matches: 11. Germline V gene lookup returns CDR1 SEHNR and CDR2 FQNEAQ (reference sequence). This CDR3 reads CASSSSLTGVNGYTF. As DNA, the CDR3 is TGTGCCAGCAGCTCGAGCCTTACAGGGGTGAATGGCTACACCTTC.

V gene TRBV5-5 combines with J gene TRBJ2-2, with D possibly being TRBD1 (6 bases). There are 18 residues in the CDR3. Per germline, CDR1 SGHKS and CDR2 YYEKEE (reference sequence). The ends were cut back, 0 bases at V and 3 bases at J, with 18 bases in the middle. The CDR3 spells CASSLALAAGGDTGELFF. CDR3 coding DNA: TGTGCCAGCAGCTTGGCCCTCGCAGCTGGGGGCGACACCGGGGAGCTGTTTTTT.

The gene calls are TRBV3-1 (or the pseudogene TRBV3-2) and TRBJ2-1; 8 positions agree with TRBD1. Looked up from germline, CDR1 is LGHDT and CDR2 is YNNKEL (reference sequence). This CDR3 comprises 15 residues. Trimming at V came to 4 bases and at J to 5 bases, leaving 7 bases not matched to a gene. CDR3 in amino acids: CASSPRTGTHNEQFF. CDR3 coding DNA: TGTGCCAGCAGCCCGCGGACAGGGACTCACAATGAGCAGTTCTTC.

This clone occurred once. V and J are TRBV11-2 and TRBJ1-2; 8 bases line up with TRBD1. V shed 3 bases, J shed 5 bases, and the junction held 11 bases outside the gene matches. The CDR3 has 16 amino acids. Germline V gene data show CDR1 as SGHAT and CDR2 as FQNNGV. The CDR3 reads CASSFVSSGGLYGYTF. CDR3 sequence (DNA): TGTGCCAGCAGCTTCGTGTCTTCAGGGGGCTTATATGGCTACACCTTC.

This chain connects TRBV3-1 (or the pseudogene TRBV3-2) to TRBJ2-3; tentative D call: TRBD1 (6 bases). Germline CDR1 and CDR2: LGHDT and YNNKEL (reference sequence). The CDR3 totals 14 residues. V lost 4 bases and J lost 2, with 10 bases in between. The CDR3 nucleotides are TGTGCCAGCAGCCGGTGGGACACCACAGATACGCAGTATTTT. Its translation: CASSRWDTTDTQYF.

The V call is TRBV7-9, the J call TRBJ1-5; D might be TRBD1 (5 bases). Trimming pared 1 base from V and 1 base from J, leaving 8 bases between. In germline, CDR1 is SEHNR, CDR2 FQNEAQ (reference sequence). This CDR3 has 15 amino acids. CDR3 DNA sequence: TGTGCCAGCAGCTTAGGGACACTCAGCAATCAGCCCCAGCATTTT. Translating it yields CASSLGTLSNQPQHF.

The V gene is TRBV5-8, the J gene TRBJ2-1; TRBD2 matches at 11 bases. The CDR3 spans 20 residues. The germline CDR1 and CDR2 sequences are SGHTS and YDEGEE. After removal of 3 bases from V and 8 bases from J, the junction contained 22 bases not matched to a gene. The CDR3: CASSYPVVAGGQVPVDEQFF. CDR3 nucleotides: TGTGCCAGCAGCTATCCTGTGGTAGCGGGGGGGCAAGTCCCCGTCGATGAGCAGTTCTTC. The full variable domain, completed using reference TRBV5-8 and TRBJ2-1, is EAGVTQSPTHLIKTRGQQATLRCSPISGHTSVYWYQQALGLGLQFLLWYDEGEERNRGNFPPRFSGRQFPNYSSELNVNALELEDSALYLCASSYPVVAGGQVPVDEQFFGPGTRLTVL.

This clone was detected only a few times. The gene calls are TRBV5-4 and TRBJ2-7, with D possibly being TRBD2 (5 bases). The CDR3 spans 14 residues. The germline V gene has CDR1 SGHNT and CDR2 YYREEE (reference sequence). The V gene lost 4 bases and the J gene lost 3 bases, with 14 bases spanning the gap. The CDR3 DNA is TGTGCCAGCAGCCCCCCACGGAGGATCTACGAGCAGTACGTC. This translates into CASSPPRRIYEQYV.

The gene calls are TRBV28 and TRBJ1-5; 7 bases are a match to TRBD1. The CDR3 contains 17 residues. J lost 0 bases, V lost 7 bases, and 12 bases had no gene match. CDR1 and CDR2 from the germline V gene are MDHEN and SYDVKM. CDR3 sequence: CASTPFGQAYSNQPQHF. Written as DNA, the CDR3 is TGTGCCAGCACCCCCTTCGGACAGGCCTATAGCAATCAGCCCCAGCATTTT.

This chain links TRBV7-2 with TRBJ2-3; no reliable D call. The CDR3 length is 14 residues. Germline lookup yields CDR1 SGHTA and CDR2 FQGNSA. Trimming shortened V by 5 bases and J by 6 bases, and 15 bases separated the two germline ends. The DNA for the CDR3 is TGTGCCAGCAGCCAAGGCAGTAGCCTCGATACGCAGTATTTT. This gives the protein CASSQGSSLDTQYF.

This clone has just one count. The chain's CDR3 is CASSPVPYGYTF. The CDR3 DNA is TGTGCCAGCAGCCCAGTCCCGTATGGCTACACCTTC. This rearrangement joins TRBV9 to TRBJ1-2; D unclear. The CDR3 is 12 residues long. V was pared by 4 bases and J by 5 bases, with 9 bases between. Germline V lookup: CDR1 SGDLS, CDR2 YYNGEE.

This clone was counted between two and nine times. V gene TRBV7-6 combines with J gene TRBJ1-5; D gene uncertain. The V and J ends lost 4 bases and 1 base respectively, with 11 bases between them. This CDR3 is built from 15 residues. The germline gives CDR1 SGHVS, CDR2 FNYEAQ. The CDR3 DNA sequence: TGTGCCAGCAGCTCCGCTGCCGGGAGCAATCAGCCCCAGCATTTT. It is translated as CASSSAAGSNQPQHF. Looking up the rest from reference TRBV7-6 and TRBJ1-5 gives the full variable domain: GAGVSQSPRYKVTKRGQDVALRCDPISGHVSLYWYRQALGQGPEFLTYFNYEAQQDKSGLPNDRFSAERPEGSISTLTIQRTEQRDSAMYRCASSSAAGSNQPQHFGDGTRLSIL.

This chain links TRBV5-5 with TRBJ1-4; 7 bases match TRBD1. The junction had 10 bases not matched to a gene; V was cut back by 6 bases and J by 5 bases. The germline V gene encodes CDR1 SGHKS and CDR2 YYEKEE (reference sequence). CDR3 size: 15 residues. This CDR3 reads CASTPGGPGNEKLFF. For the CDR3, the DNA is TGTGCCAGCACCCCAGGGGGGCCTGGGAATGAAAAACTGTTTTTT.

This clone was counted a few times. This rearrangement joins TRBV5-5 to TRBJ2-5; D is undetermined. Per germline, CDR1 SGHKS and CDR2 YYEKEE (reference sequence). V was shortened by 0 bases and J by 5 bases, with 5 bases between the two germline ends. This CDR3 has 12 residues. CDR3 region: CASSLAGETQYF. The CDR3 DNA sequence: TGTGCCAGCAGCTTGGCCGGGGAGACCCAGTACTTC.

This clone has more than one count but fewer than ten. In DNA, the CDR3 is TGTGCCAGCAGCTTAGACAGGGGGCGCGTCAATGAGCAGTTCTTC. Its protein product is CASSLDRGRVNEQFF. This chain joins TRBV5-6 and TRBJ2-1; 10 bases agree with TRBD1. Germline values: CDR1 SGHDT, CDR2 YYEEEE. The CDR3 has 15 residues. V dropped 2 bases and J dropped 6; count of bases not matched to a gene: 5.

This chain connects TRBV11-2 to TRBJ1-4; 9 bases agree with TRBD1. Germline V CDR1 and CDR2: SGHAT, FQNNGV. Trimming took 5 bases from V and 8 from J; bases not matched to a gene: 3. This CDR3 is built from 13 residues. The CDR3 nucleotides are TGTGCCAGCAGCCTCGGACAGGGGGAAAAACTGTTTTTT. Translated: CASSLGQGEKLFF.